These 20 T cell receptor beta chains were all obtained from the same sample, sequenced in a study of CD4+ T cells in melanoma. The repertoire was sequenced with immunoSEQ multiplex PCR; TCRdb's copy has only in-frame clones and lacks some. The table includes around 13,000 clones, about 74% detected once. The sample comprised cells from a culture (not recorded whether cultured in vitro). Receptors originate from a human donor with melanoma.

This clone ranks as medium-sized. Germline is not matched at one junction end, which may reflect a read error. This specimen includes other DNA sequences encoding the same CDR3. This sequence joins TRBV4-1 and TRBJ1-1, with TRBD1 as a possible D gene (6 bases). CDR1 is MGHRA and CDR2 is YSYEKL in the germline V gene. The CDR3 has 15 residues. This chain's CDR3 is CASSQGGGWNTEAFF. The CDR3 DNA follows: TGTGCCAGCAGCCAAGGGGGGGGATGGAACACTGAAGCTTTCTTT.

By share, this clone ranks as medium-sized (0.01 to 0.1%). This chain uses TRBV7-8 with TRBJ1-4, with D perhaps matching TRBD1 (6 bases). The CDR3 length is 15 residues. The V end lost 6 bases, the J end lost 10 bases, and 21 bases lay between the germline ends. From germline, CDR1 is SGHVS and CDR2 FQNEAQ. The CDR3 sequence: CASSELRDTAGKLFF. The CDR3 nucleotides read TGTGCCAGCAGTGAACTCCGGGACACAGCTGGAAAACTGTTTTTT.

The CDR3 nucleotides are TGTGCCAGCAGCTCGGAGGGGGGGGCCTGGGGTACGCAGTATTTT. Translated: CASSSEGGAWGTQYF. The chain combines TRBV5-4 with TRBJ2-3; D may be TRBD2 (7 bases). The CDR3 consists of 15 residues. The germline CDR1 and CDR2 sequences are SGHNT and YYREEE (reference sequence). Trimming removed 3 bases from V and 8 bases from J, with 19 bases in between.

This sequence joins TRBV6-5 and TRBJ1-6, with D tentatively TRBD1 (5 bases). Germline V lookup: CDR1 MNHEY, CDR2 SVGAGI. Trimming pared 8 bases from V and 8 bases from J, leaving 16 bases between. There are 14 residues in the CDR3. The CDR3 protein is CASRGAVWDSPLHF. Written as DNA, the CDR3 is TGTGCCAGCCGCGGGGCGGTTTGGGATTCACCCCTCCACTTT.

The genes are TRBV27 and TRBJ2-1, with a tentative D call TRBD1 (5 bases). Germline-derived CDR1 and CDR2 are MNHEY and SMNVEV (reference sequence). The CDR3 has 13 residues. The V end was cut by 3 bases, the J end by 5 bases, with 8 bases between. Here the CDR3 reads CASSLNRNNEQFF. The CDR3 bases are TGTGCCAGCAGTTTGAACAGGAACAATGAGCAGTTCTTC.

The table lists this clone with a few counts. The gene calls are TRBV6-1 and TRBJ1-5; maybe TRBD1 (5 bases). This CDR3 comprises 16 residues. Trimming cost V 4 bases and J 2 bases, with 15 bases left between them. Per germline, CDR1 MNHNS and CDR2 SASEGT. The CDR3 loop is CASSVNWGGGNQPQHF. DNA for the CDR3: TGTGCCAGCAGTGTGAACTGGGGCGGTGGCAATCAGCCCCAGCATTTT.

A few counts support this clone. The chain recombines TRBV6-5 with TRBJ1-2; a weak D match, TRBD1 (5 bases). Germline V gene lookup returns CDR1 MNHEY and CDR2 SVGAGI. V was cut by 4 bases and J by 4 bases, with 19 bases left in between. The CDR3 runs 16 residues. The chain's CDR3 is CASSSYRLQEIYGYTF. DNA for the CDR3: TGTGCCAGCAGTTCCTATCGATTACAGGAGATCTATGGCTACACCTTC.

The genes are TRBV10-2 and TRBJ1-2; 8 bases map to TRBD1. CDR1 and CDR2 from the germline V gene are WSHSY and SAAADI. The CDR3 contains 13 residues. Trimming at V came to 4 bases and at J to 9 bases, leaving 7 bases not matched to a gene. This CDR3 reads CASSADREARYTF. CDR3 nucleotides: TGCGCCAGCAGTGCGGACAGGGAAGCGCGCTACACCTTC.

The CDR3 DNA reads TGTGCCAGCAGTGGAAAGACCCCCGCCTACAATGAGCAGTTCTTC. Amino acid sequence: CASSGKTPAYNEQFF. The rearrangement joins TRBV6-1 to TRBJ2-1; D remains unclear. The CDR3 contains 15 residues. Germline V gives CDR1 MNHNS, CDR2 SASEGT. V lost 4 bases and J 2 bases, leaving 12 bases between the germline ends.

J is TRBJ1-2 and V is TRBV6-1; D gene uncertain. V was cut by 6 bases and J by 0 bases, with 8 bases left in between. Germline V lookup: CDR1 MNHNS, CDR2 SASEGT. The CDR3 loop spans 13 amino acids. CDR3 bases: TGTGCCAGCAGCTTTTTGGCTAACTATGGCTACACCTTC. It yields the protein CASSFLANYGYTF.

The chain couples TRBV25-1 to TRBJ2-3; no definite D call. Per germline, CDR1 MGHDK and CDR2 SYGVNS. There are 12 residues in the CDR3. V was clipped by 4 bases and J by 2 bases, with 4 bases between them. CDR3 DNA sequence: TGTGCCAGCAGTGCAGTCACAGATACGCAGTATTTT. Protein sequence: CASSAVTDTQYF.

The V call is TRBV5-4, the J call TRBJ2-7, with D possibly being TRBD1 (7 bases). The ends were cut back, 4 bases at V and 7 bases at J, with 18 bases in the middle. The germline V gene has CDR1 SGHNT and CDR2 YYREEE (reference sequence). The CDR3 length is 14 residues. Here the CDR3 DNA reads TGTGCCAGCAGCCCCTCAGGGGGGCGTAGTGAGCAGTACTTC. It encodes CASSPSGGRSEQYF.

CDR3 region: CASSWQSYNEQFF. Here the CDR3 DNA reads TGTGCCAGCAGCTGGCAGTCGTACAATGAGCAGTTCTTC. The chain has TRBV7-2 and TRBJ2-1; D gene uncertain. Per the germline V gene, CDR1 is SGHTA and CDR2 is FQGNSA. Trimming pared 4 bases from V and 4 bases from J, leaving 8 bases between. The CDR3 covers 13 residues.

This clone was seen more than once but under ten times. The chain links TRBV7-8 to TRBJ1-1, with D uncertain. V was clipped by 2 bases and J by 3 bases, with 7 bases between them. The CDR3 runs to 13 residues. Germline lookup yields CDR1 SGHVS and CDR2 FQNEAQ. CDR3 region: CASSLIIDTEAFF. The CDR3 DNA follows: TGTGCCAGCAGCTTAATAATCGACACTGAAGCTTTCTTT.

The V and J genes are TRBV5-1 and TRBJ1-2, with 7 bases identical to TRBD1. The CDR3 has 18 amino acids. Per the germline V gene, CDR1 is SGHRS and CDR2 is YFSETQ. V was clipped by 0 bases and J by 2 bases; unmatched bases: 13. The CDR3 nucleotides read TGCGCCAGCAGCTTGGATAGGCAAATGGACAGGTTGAACTATGGCTACACCTTC. This encodes CASSLDRQMDRLNYGYTF.

This rearrangement joins TRBV21-1 to TRBJ1-5. TRBV21-1 is noted as a pseudogene. This CDR3 has 16 residues. CDR3 protein: CASSNKGRASNQPQHF. CDR3 DNA sequence: TGTGCCAGCAGCAACAAGGGGAGGGCGAGCAATCAGCCCCAGCATTTT.

This clone was picked up a small number of times. V gene TRBV14 combines with J gene TRBJ1-6; 7 bases map to TRBD1. Germline values: CDR1 SGHDN, CDR2 FVKESK. This CDR3 region has 16 residues. V lost 4 bases to trimming and J lost 5 bases; unmatched junction nucleotides: 8. In nucleotides, the CDR3 is TGTGCCAGCAGCCCGTTGACAGGGCTGGATAATTCACCCCTCCACTTT. It encodes CASSPLTGLDNSPLHF.

J is TRBJ1-3 and V is TRBV23-1; a possible D gene is TRBD1 (5 bases). TRBV23-1 falls under the ORF class, with uncertain function. The CDR3 extends over 13 amino acids. V was clipped by 3 bases and J by 8 bases, with 11 bases between them. The CDR3 is CASSHGVGDTIYF. The CDR3 DNA reads as TGCGCCAGCAGTCACGGGGTGGGGGACACCATATATTTT.

The chain recombines TRBV5-4 with TRBJ1-2; D is ambiguous. The length of the CDR3 is 14 residues. CDR1 and CDR2 (germline): SGHNT, YYREEE (reference sequence). The V and J ends lost 1 base and 2 bases respectively, with 9 bases between them. CDR3 nucleotides: TGTGCCAGCAGCTTGTTGCAGGTGAACTATGGCTACACCTTC. It is translated as CASSLLQVNYGYTF.

This clone occurred once. The rearrangement uses TRBV19 and TRBJ1-5, with TRBD1 identical over 9 bases. Losses at the gene ends were 3 bases for V and 6 bases for J; bases not matched to a gene: 9. Germline V gives CDR1 LNHDA, CDR2 SQIVND (reference sequence). CDR3 size: 16 residues. The CDR3 DNA reads as TGTGCCAGTAGTATCCCGGGACAGGGTATTTTTCAGCCCCAGCATTTT. It encodes CASSIPGQGIFQPQHF.